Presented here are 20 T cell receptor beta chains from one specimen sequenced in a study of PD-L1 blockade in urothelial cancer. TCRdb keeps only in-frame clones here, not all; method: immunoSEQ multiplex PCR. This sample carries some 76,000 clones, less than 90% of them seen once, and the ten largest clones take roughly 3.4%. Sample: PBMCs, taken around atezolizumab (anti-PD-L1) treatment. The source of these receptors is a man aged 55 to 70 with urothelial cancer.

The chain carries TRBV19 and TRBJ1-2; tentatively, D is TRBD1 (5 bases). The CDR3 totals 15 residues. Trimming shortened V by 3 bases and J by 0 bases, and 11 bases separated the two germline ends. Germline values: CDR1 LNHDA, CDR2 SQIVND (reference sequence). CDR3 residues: CASSITGLANYGYTF. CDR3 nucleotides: TGTGCCAGTAGTATTACAGGTTTAGCTAACTATGGCTACACCTTC.

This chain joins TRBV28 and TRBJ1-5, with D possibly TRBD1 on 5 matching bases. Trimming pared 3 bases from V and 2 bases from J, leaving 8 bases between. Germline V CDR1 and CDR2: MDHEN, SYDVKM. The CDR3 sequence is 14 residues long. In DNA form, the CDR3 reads TGTGCCAGCAGTTTTGGGGCAGGCAATCAGCCCCAGCATTTT. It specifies CASSFGAGNQPQHF.

CDR3 loop: CASAPRVSGNTIYF. The DNA of the CDR3 is TGTGCTAGTGCCCCCCGGGTCTCTGGAAACACCATATATTTT. The rearrangement joins TRBV12-5 to TRBJ1-3, with no clear D. Trimming took 7 bases from V and 0 from J, leaving 10 bases between them. Germline CDR1 reads LGHNT; CDR2 reads FRNRAP. The CDR3 loop spans 14 amino acids.

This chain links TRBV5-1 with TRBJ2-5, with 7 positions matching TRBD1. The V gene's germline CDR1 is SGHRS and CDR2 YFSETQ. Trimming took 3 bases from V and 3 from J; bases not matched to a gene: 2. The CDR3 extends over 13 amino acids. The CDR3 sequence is CASSSGQKETQYF. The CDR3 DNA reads TGCGCCAGCAGCTCGGGACAGAAAGAGACCCAGTACTTC.

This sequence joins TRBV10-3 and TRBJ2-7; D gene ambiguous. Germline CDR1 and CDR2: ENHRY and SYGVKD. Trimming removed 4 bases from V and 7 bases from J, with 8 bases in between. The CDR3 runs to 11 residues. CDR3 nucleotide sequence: TGTGCCATCAGTGTCGGTACGGAGCAGTACTTC. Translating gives CAISVGTEQYF.

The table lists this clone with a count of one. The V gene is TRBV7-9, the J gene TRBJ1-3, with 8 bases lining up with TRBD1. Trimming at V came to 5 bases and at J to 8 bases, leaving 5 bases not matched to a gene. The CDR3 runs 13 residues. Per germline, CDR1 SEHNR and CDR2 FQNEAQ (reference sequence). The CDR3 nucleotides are TGTGCCAGCAGCACCCAGGGGGCATACACCATATATTTT. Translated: CASSTQGAYTIYF.

The CDR3 region is CASSLQGYSEKLFF. The CDR3 bases are TGCGCCAGCAGCCTACAGGGATATTCTGAAAAACTGTTTTTT. The genes are TRBV5-1 and TRBJ1-4; tentatively, D is TRBD1 (6 bases). V shed 4 bases and J shed 7 bases, with 14 bases lying between them. In germline, CDR1 is SGHRS, CDR2 YFSETQ. This CDR3 contains 14 residues.

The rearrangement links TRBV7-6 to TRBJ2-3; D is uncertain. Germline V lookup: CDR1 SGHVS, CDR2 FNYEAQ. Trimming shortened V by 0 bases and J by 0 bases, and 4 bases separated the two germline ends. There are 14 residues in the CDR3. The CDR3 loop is CASSLATSTDTQYF. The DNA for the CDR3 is TGTGCCAGCAGCTTAGCGACTAGCACAGATACGCAGTATTTT. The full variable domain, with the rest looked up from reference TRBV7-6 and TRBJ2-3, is GAGVSQSPRYKVTKRGQDVALRCDPISGHVSLYWYRQALGQGPEFLTYFNYEAQQDKSGLPNDRFSAERPEGSISTLTIQRTEQRDSAMYRCASSLATSTDTQYFGPGTRLTVL.

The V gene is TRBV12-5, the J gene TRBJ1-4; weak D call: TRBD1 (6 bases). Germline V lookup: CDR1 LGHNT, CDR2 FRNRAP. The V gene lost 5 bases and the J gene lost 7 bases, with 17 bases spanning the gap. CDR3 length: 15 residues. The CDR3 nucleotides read TGTGCTAGTGGTCCGCAGGGGATTATAGGTGAAAAACTGTTTTTT. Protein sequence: CASGPQGIIGEKLFF.

CDR3 region: CASSPGSGSSLYEQYF. The CDR3 DNA reads TGTGCCAGCTCACCTGGCTCGGGGTCTTCTCTCTACGAGCAGTACTTC. The V gene is TRBV18, the J gene TRBJ2-7; D might be TRBD2 (5 bases). Germline CDR1 KGHSH, CDR2 LQKENI. The length of the CDR3 is 16 residues. The V end lost 3 bases, the J end lost 3 bases, and 18 bases lay between the germline ends.

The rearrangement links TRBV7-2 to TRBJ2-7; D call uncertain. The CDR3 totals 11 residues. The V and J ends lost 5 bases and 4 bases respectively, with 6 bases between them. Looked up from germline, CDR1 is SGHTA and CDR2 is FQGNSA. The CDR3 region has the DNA TGTGCCAGCAGCCCAAATTACGAGCAGTACTTC. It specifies CASSPNYEQYF.

CDR3 sequence reads: CASRGTSGQETQYF. The CDR3 bases are TGCGCCAGCAGGGGGACTAGCGGACAAGAGACCCAGTACTTC. V gene TRBV10-2 combines with J gene TRBJ2-5; 11 nucleotides align to TRBD2. The length of the CDR3 is 14 residues. Germline V CDR1 and CDR2: WSHSY, SAAADI. After removal of 6 bases from V and 2 bases from J, the junction contained 2 bases not matched to a gene.

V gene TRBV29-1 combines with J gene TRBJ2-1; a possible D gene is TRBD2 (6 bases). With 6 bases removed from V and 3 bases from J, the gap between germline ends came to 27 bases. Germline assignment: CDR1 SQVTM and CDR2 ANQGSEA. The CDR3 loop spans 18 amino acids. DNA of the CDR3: TGCAGCGTCCGCGCCTACGCGGGATTTACCCCTAACTACAATGAGCAGTTCTTC. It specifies CSVRAYAGFTPNYNEQFF.

The chain's CDR3 is CASSADYSGANVLTF. The CDR3 DNA is TGTGCCAGCAGTGCAGATTACTCTGGGGCCAACGTCCTGACTTTC. V usage is TRBV6-5 and J usage is TRBJ2-6; D gene uncertain. Trimming left V 5 bases short and J 0 bases short, with 8 bases between. The CDR3 is 15 amino acids. CDR1 MNHEY and CDR2 SVGAGI come from the germline V gene.

The CDR3 coding sequence is TGTGCCGGAACGGACAGGGTAGGATCACCCCTCCACTTT. This codes for CAGTDRVGSPLHF. The chain uses TRBV5-4 and TRBJ1-6, with 8 bases that match TRBD1. J was trimmed by 10 bases and V by 10 bases; bases with no gene match: 10. Germline V gene data show CDR1 as SGHNT and CDR2 as YYREEE (reference sequence). The CDR3 consists of 13 residues.

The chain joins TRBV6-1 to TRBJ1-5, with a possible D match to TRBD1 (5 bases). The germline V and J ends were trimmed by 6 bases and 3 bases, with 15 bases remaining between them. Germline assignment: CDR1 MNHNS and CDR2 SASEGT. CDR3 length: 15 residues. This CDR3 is CASRGFAGVNQPQHF. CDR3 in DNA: TGTGCCAGCAGAGGGTTCGCGGGGGTCAATCAGCCCCAGCATTTT.

The CDR3, as DNA: TGTGCCATCAGTAACCGGGACAGCGCCTCCTACGAGCAGTACTTC. It yields the protein CAISNRDSASYEQYF. The J gene is TRBJ2-7, the V gene TRBV10-3, with TRBD1 matching over 7 bases. The CDR3 is 15 residues long. Losses at the gene ends were 5 bases for V and 0 bases for J; bases not matched to a gene: 7. CDR1 and CDR2 (germline): ENHRY, SYGVKD.

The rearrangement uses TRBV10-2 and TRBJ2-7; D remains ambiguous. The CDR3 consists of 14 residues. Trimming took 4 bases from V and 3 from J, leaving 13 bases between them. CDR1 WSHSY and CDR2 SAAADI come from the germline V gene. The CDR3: CASSAGRLDYEQYF. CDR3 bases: TGCGCCAGCAGTGCTGGCCGACTCGACTACGAGCAGTACTTC.

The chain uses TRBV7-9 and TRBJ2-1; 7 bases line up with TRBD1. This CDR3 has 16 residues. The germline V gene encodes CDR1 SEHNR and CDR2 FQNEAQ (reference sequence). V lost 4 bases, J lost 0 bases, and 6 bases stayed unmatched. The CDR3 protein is CASSWKDRFSYNEQFF. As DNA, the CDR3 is TGTGCCAGCAGCTGGAAGGACAGGTTCTCCTACAATGAGCAGTTCTTC.

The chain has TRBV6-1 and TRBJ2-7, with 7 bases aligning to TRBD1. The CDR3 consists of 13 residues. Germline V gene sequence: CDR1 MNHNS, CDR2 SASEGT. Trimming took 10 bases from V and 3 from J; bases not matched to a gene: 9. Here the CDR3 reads CAMSRDSGYEQYF. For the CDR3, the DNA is TGTGCCATGAGTAGGGACAGTGGCTACGAGCAGTACTTC.